The T cell receptor (beta chain) under discussion was sequenced for a study of blood T cell repertoires in COVID-19. Participant ages covered roughly 18 to 89 years across 20 to 30 US areas. Clinical histories supplied by participants themselves formed the basis of cohort assignment. Each recovered donor of Cohort 3 presented with two negative PCRs, clearance, or symptom resolution. A few counts support this clone. In the authors' workflow: Researchers report that nucleated cell counts were estimated from reference gene primer amplification. Method: immunoSEQ multiplex PCR; TCRdb's copy keeps in-frame clones and lacks some. D and trimming were read from the DNA, whereas the V and J calls and clone size are those reported in that table. The sample has approximately 210,000 clones, 80% to 90% seen once. The sequence was obtained from a man aged 35-49 years who had recovered from COVID-19. Source material: PBMCs or T cells enriched from blood (not recorded which).

The CDR3 here is CASSFSSAGELFF. In nucleotides, the CDR3 is TGTGCCAGCAGTTTCAGCAGCGCCGGGGAGCTGTTTTTT. This chain connects TRBV12-3 or TRBV12-4 to TRBJ2-2, with D uncertain. V lost 3 bases, J lost 6 bases, and 8 bases lay in between. This CDR3 has 13 amino acids.